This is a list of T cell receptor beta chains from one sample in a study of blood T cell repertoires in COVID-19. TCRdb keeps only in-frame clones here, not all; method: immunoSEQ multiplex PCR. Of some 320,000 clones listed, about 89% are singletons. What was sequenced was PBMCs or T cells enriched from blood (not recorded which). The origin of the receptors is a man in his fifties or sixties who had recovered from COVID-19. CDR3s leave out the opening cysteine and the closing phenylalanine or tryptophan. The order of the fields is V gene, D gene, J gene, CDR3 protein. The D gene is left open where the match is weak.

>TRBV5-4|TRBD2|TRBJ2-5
ASSPRTSGAQETQY
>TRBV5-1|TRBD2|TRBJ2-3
ASSLGLAGSSTDTQY
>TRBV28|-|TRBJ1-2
ASSLLGDTPKSYGYT
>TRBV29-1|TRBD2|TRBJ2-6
SVDGGAGANVLT
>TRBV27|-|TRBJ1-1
ASSLTGEWNTEAF
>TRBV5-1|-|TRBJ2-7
ASSYSSGGLEQY
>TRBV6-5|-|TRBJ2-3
ASSFGGGTDTQY
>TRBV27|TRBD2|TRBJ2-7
ASSLAGELY
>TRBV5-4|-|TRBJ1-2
ASSLAGGGIYGYT
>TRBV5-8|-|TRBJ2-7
ASSLDNGVYSYEQY
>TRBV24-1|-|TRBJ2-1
ATSDSRVGIYNEQF
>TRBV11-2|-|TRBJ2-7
ASSLRLYEQY
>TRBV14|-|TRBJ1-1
ASSWGRTEAF
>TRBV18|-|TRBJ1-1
ASSPLGQTMNTEAF
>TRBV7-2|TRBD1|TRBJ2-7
ASSLLSGQAVKRASEQY
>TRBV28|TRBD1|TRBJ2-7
ASSETGGGYEQY
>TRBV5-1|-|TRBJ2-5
ASSKTPGDEETQY
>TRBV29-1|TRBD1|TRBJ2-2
SGRMSGQGNTGELF
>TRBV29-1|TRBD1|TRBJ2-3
SGRGTASTDTQY
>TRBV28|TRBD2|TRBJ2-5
ASSQDISGGETQY
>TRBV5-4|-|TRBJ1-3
AGLHSSGNTIY
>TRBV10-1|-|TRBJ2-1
ASSAGHGQRRTYNEQF
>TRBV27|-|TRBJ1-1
ASTTRGGHRTEAF
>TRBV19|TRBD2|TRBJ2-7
ASSLEGGTKYEQY
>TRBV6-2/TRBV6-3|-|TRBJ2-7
ASSYGLGGYEQY
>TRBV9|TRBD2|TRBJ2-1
ASSAPPSGRVAEQF
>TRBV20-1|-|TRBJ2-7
SARGVPEQY
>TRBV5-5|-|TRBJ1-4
ASSWGDLIINEKLF
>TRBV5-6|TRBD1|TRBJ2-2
ASSLNRGSTGELF
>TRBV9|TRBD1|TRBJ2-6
ASSDRQGPGANVLT
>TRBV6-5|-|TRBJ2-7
ASSAQGPPYEQY
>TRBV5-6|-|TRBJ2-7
ASSLAPRDSYEQY
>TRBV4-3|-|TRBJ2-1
ASSQDLGVQF
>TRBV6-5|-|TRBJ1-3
ARRLVSGNTIY
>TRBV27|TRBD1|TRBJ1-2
ASMRLGTGAWGNYGYT
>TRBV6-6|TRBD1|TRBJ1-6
ASRPGQASYNSPLH
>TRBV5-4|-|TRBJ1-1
ASSLELRNTEAF
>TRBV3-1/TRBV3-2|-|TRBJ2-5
ASSQDGSYQETQY
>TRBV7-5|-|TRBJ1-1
ARSVGQMDTEAF
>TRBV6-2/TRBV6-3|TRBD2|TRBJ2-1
ASSSQSGRTYNEQF
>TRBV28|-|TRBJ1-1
ASSNAILNTEAF
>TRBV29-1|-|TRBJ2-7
SVLTTGYEQY
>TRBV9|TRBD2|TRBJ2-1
ASSVKTSGGLYNEQF
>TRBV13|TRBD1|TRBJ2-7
ASSLEGTGSYEQY
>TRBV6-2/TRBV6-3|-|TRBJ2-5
ASSYSGAGQETQY
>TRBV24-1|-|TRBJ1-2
ATSDQDRSGYT
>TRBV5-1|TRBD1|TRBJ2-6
ASSPRLQGAGGANVLT
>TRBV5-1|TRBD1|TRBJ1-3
ASSFTQGPGNTIY
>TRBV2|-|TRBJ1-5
ASSLEGGRGQPQH
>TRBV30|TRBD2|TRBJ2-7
AWSPSGSFPEQY
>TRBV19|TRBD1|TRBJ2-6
ASTDRGHGGANVLT
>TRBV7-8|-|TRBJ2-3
ASSLAFIASRTDTQY
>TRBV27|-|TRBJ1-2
ASGSQNYGYT
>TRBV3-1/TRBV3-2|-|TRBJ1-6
ASSSTTNNSPLH
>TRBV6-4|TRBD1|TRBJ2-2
ASSATFGQGRANTGELF
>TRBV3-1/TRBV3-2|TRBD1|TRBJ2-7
ASSQDRGHEQY
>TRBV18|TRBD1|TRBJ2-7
ASSYNRGSYEQY
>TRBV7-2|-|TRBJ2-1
ASSFVLAAGEQF
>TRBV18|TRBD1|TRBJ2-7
ASSPSTGPTYEQY